The 9 T cell receptor beta chains presented below share a single source sample, sequenced in a study of blood T cell repertoires in COVID-19. The repertoire was sequenced with immunoSEQ multiplex PCR; TCRdb's copy has only in-frame clones and lacks some. The table includes around 180,000 clones, around 82% detected once. Sample: peripheral blood. Receptors originate from a man older than 75 with COVID-19, enrolled during active disease.

J is TRBJ1-1 and V is TRBV19; D gene unclear. The V and J ends lost 0 bases and 11 bases respectively, with 13 bases between them. The CDR3 extends over 13 amino acids. Per the germline V gene, CDR1 is LNHDA and CDR2 is SQIVND (reference sequence). The CDR3 DNA sequence: TGTGCCAGTAGTATAGATCCTATAGCGGGGGCTTTCTTT. Its translation: CASSIDPIAGAFF.

This rearrangement joins TRBV9 to TRBJ2-7; TRBD2 matches 9 bases. After removal of 4 bases from V and 2 bases from J, the junction contained 7 bases not matched to a gene. The germline V gene has CDR1 SGDLS and CDR2 YYNGEE. The CDR3 loop spans 15 amino acids. The CDR3 DNA is TGTGCCAGCAGCAAGGCTAGCGGGGCCACCTACGAGCAGTACTTC. It specifies CASSKASGATYEQYF.

This clone turned up a few times. The chain has TRBV7-8 and TRBJ1-2; D is perhaps TRBD1 (5 bases). The germline gives CDR1 SGHVS, CDR2 FQNEAQ. Trimming left V 2 bases short and J 8 bases short, with 18 bases between. The CDR3 consists of 15 residues. For the CDR3, the DNA is TGTGCCAGCAGCTTACGGTTGCCGGGACTCGAAGGCTACACCTTC. Translated: CASSLRLPGLEGYTF.

This clone was counted once. This chain links TRBV2 with TRBJ2-6, with 7 bases identical to TRBD2. The CDR3 length is 14 residues. J gave up 1 base and V 6 bases, and 0 bases lay outside the gene matches. Germline V gene lookup returns CDR1 SNHLY and CDR2 FYNNEI. This chain's CDR3 is CASSGRSGANVLTF. CDR3 nucleotides: TGTGCCAGCAGCGGGAGGTCTGGGGCCAACGTCCTGACTTTC.

The rearrangement uses TRBV11-3 and TRBJ2-3, with 8 positions matching TRBD2. Germline V gene lookup returns CDR1 SGHNT and CDR2 YENEEA. This CDR3 is built from 16 residues. V lost 4 bases and J lost 2; bases outside the gene matches: 8. The CDR3 nucleotides read TGTGCCAGCAGCTCGCCAAGTAGCGGGGACACAGATACGCAGTATTTT. Encoded protein: CASSSPSSGDTDTQYF. The complete variable domain, with remaining parts taken from reference TRBV11-3 and TRBJ2-3, reads EAGVVQSPRYKIIEKKQPVAFWCNPISGHNTLYWYLQNLGQGPELLIRYENEEAVDDSQLPKDRFSAERLKGVDSTLKIQPAELGDSAVYLCASSSPSSGDTDTQYFGPGTRLTVL.

The chain joins TRBV10-3 to TRBJ1-1, with no clear D. The CDR3 spans 15 residues. Germline CDR1 and CDR2: ENHRY and SYGVKD. Trimming left V 6 bases short and J 4 bases short, with 18 bases between. As DNA, the CDR3 is TGTGCCATCAGCGGTCGCGATTCGAGAGGCACTGAAGCTTTCTTT. This gives the protein CAISGRDSRGTEAFF.

This sequence joins TRBV9 and TRBJ2-5; 8 bases are a match to TRBD2. The CDR3 sequence is 14 residues long. V lost 3 bases to trimming and J lost 7 bases; unmatched junction nucleotides: 8. Per germline, CDR1 SGDLS and CDR2 YYNGEE. The CDR3 sequence: CASSAYGREGTQYF. Written as DNA, the CDR3 is TGTGCCAGCAGCGCCTACGGACGGGAGGGGACCCAGTACTTC.

This chain joins TRBV4-1 and TRBJ2-3, with a possible D match to TRBD2 (5 bases). The V end lost 0 bases, the J end lost 2 bases, and 9 bases lay between the germline ends. Germline CDR1 reads MGHRA; CDR2 reads YSYEKL. The CDR3 covers 15 residues. CDR3 amino acids: CASSQDGLPTDTQYF. The CDR3 nucleotides are TGCGCCAGCAGCCAAGATGGACTTCCCACAGATACGCAGTATTTT.

This chain connects TRBV6-1 to TRBJ2-1; maybe TRBD2 (5 bases). This CDR3 contains 18 residues. Per germline, CDR1 MNHNS and CDR2 SASEGT. The V end was cut by 1 base, the J end by 3 bases, with 19 bases between. As DNA, the CDR3 is TGTGCCAGCAGTGAAGACCGGGCGGGCAGTTCAATCTACAATGAGCAGTTCTTC. This translates into CASSEDRAGSSIYNEQFF.